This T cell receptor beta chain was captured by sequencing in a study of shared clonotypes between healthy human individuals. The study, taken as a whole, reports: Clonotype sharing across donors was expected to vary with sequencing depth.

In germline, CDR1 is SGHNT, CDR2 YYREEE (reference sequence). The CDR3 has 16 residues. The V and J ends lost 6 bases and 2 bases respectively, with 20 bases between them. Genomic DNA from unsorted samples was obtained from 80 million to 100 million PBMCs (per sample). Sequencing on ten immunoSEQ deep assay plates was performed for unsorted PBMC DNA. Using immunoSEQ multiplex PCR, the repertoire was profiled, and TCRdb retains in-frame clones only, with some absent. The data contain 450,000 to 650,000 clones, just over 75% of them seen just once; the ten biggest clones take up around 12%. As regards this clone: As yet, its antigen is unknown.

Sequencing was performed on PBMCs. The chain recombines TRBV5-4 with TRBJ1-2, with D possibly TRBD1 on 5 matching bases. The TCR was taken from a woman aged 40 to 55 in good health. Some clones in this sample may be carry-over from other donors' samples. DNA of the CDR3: TGTGCCAGCACCTCATGGGGCCGGCAGGTCAACTATGGCTACACCTTC. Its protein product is CASTSWGRQVNYGYTF.